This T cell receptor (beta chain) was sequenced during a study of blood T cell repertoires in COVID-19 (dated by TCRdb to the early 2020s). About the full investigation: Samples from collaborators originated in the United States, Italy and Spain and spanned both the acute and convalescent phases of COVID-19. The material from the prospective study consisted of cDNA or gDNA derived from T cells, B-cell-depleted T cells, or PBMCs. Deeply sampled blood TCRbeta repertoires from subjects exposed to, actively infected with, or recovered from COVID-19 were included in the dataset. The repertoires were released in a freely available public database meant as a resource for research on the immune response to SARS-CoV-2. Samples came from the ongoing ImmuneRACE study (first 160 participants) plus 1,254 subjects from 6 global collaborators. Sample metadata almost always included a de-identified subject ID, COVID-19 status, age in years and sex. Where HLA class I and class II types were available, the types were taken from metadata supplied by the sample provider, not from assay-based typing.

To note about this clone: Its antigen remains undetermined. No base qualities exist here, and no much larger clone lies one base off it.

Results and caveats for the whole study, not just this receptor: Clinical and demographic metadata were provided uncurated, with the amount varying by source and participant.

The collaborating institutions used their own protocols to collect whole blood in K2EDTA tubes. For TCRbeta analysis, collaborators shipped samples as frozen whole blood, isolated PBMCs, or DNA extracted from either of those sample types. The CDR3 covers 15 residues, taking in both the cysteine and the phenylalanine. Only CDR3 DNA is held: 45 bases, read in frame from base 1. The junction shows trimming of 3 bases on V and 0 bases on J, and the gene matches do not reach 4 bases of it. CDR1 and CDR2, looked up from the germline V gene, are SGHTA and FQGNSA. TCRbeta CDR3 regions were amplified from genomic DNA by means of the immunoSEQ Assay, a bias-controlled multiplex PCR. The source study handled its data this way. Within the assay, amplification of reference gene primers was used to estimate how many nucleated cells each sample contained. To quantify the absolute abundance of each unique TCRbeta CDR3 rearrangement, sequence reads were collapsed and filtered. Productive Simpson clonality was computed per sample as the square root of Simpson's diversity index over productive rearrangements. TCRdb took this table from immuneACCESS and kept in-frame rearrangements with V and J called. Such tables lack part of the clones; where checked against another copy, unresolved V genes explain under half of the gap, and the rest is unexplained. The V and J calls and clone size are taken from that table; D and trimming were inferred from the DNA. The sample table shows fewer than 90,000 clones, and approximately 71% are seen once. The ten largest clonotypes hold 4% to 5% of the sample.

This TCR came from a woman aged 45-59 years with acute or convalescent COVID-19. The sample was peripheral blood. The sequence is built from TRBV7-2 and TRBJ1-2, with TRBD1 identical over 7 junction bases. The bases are TGTGCCAGCAGCTTCGACAGGGCACCTAACTATGGCTACACCTTC. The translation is CASSFDRAPNYGYTF.